These T cell receptor beta chains were read from a single sample in a study of beta chain features in type 1 diabetes. TCRdb keeps only in-frame clones here, not all; method: immunoSEQ multiplex PCR. The table lists approximately 380,000 clones, around 15% of them singletons. Material for sequencing was naive CD4+ T cells from blood. These receptors originate from a woman younger than 30 in good health. Each CDR3 is given with its conserved first and last residue. The order of the fields is D gene, CDR3 length, V gene, J gene, clone size, CDR3 DNA, CDR3 protein. The D gene is left open where the match is weak. Clone sizes are given selectively: once, few, many, or a class where the clone is expanded.

d_gene: TRBD1
len: 17
v_gene: TRBV25-1
j_gene: TRBJ2-4
abundance: few
CDR3nt: TGTGCCAGCAGTGAACTCGGACAGGGGGGTTCTAAAAACATTCAGTACTTC
CDR3aa: CASSELGQGGSKNIQYF

d_gene: TRBD2
len: 15
v_gene: TRBV18
j_gene: TRBJ2-1
abundance: NA
CDR3nt: TGTGCCAGCTCGCTAGCGGGATCCTCCTACAATGAGCAGTTCTTC
CDR3aa: CASSLAGSSYNEQFF

d_gene: TRBD2
len: 16
v_gene: TRBV7-2
j_gene: TRBJ2-3
abundance: NA
CDR3nt: TGTGCCAGCAGCCCAAGACTAGCGGGAAGCACAGATACGCAGTATTTT
CDR3aa: CASSPRLAGSTDTQYF

d_gene: TRBD2
len: 15
v_gene: TRBV5-1
j_gene: TRBJ2-3
abundance: few
CDR3nt: TGCGCCAGCAGCTTCACTAGCGGGAGAGCAGATACGCAGTATTTT
CDR3aa: CASSFTSGRADTQYF

d_gene: TRBD1
len: 15
v_gene: TRBV7-9
j_gene: TRBJ2-7
abundance: few
CDR3nt: TGTGCCAGCAGCCTCAGGGGGCCGGCGACCTACGAGCAGTACTTC
CDR3aa: CASSLRGPATYEQYF

d_gene: NA
len: 15
v_gene: TRBV2
j_gene: TRBJ2-7
abundance: NA
CDR3nt: TGTGCCAGCGTGAGGGACTCCTCGTGGGTCTACGAGCAGTACTTC
CDR3aa: CASVRDSSWVYEQYF

d_gene: NA
len: 12
v_gene: TRBV27
j_gene: TRBJ1-2
abundance: NA
CDR3nt: TGTGCCAGCAGTGGCACAGGTCTTGGCTACACCTTC
CDR3aa: CASSGTGLGYTF

d_gene: TRBD2
len: 14
v_gene: TRBV5-1
j_gene: TRBJ2-7
abundance: few
CDR3nt: TGCGCCAGCGGGGATGGGGGAGGGACCTACGAGCAGTACTTC
CDR3aa: CASGDGGGTYEQYF

d_gene: NA
len: 13
v_gene: TRBV6-5
j_gene: TRBJ1-5
abundance: NA
CDR3nt: TGTGCCAGTGGACAGTATAGCAATCAGCCCCAGCATTTT
CDR3aa: CASGQYSNQPQHF

d_gene: TRBD2
len: 15
v_gene: TRBV28
j_gene: TRBJ2-1
abundance: NA
CDR3nt: TGTGCCAGCAGTTTAGGGACTAGCGACTACAATGAGCAGTTCTTC
CDR3aa: CASSLGTSDYNEQFF

d_gene: TRBD1
len: 14
v_gene: TRBV7-9
j_gene: TRBJ2-7
abundance: few
CDR3nt: TGTGCCAGCAGCCGACAGGGGAAATCCTACGAGCAGTACTTC
CDR3aa: CASSRQGKSYEQYF

d_gene: TRBD2
len: 11
v_gene: TRBV28
j_gene: TRBJ2-5
abundance: few
CDR3nt: TGTGCTAGCGGGAGTTATGAGACCCAGTACTTC
CDR3aa: CASGSYETQYF

d_gene: TRBD1
len: 13
v_gene: TRBV30
j_gene: TRBJ2-4
abundance: NA
CDR3nt: TGTGCCTGGAGTGGGGGACAGGCCCGCATTCAGTACTTC
CDR3aa: CAWSGGQARIQYF

d_gene: TRBD1
len: 15
v_gene: TRBV18
j_gene: TRBJ2-5
abundance: NA
CDR3nt: TGTGCCAGCTCACCAATACAGGGGGCTAAAGAGACCCAGTACTTC
CDR3aa: CASSPIQGAKETQYF

d_gene: TRBD1
len: 15
v_gene: TRBV29-1
j_gene: TRBJ2-5
abundance: few
CDR3nt: TGCAGCGTTTTCCTAAGGGACAGGAGATCTGAGACCCAGTACTTC
CDR3aa: CSVFLRDRRSETQYF

d_gene: TRBD2
len: 16
v_gene: TRBV9
j_gene: TRBJ2-5
abundance: NA
CDR3nt: TGTGCCAGCAGCGGGACTAGCGGGGGTGGTTTTGCGTCCCAGTACTTC
CDR3aa: CASSGTSGGGFASQYF

d_gene: NA
len: 13
v_gene: TRBV30
j_gene: TRBJ1-5
abundance: NA
CDR3nt: TGTGCCTGGAGTTTTGCGGATAATCAGCCCCAGCATTTT
CDR3aa: CAWSFADNQPQHF

d_gene: NA
len: 13
v_gene: TRBV6-5
j_gene: TRBJ1-5
abundance: few
CDR3nt: TGTGCCAGCAGTTACTCAAGGGGTCAGCCCCAGCATTTT
CDR3aa: CASSYSRGQPQHF

d_gene: NA
len: 11
v_gene: TRBV2
j_gene: TRBJ2-1
abundance: few
CDR3nt: TGTGCCAGCGGGAGGAGCAACGAGCAGTTCTTC
CDR3aa: CASGRSNEQFF

d_gene: TRBD2
len: 16
v_gene: TRBV5-1
j_gene: TRBJ2-3
abundance: few
CDR3nt: TGCGCCAGCAGCGCGGGACTAGCGGGCTACACAGATACGCAGTATTTT
CDR3aa: CASSAGLAGYTDTQYF

d_gene: NA
len: 12
v_gene: TRBV6-5
j_gene: TRBJ2-3
abundance: NA
CDR3nt: TGTGCCAGCGGCGGAACCACAGATACGCAGTATTTT
CDR3aa: CASGGTTDTQYF

d_gene: TRBD1
len: 12
v_gene: TRBV29-1
j_gene: TRBJ1-1
abundance: few
CDR3nt: TGCAGCGTTGCGGGACAGGGCACTGAAGCTTTCTTT
CDR3aa: CSVAGQGTEAFF

d_gene: NA
len: 14
v_gene: TRBV7-2
j_gene: TRBJ2-3
abundance: NA
CDR3nt: TGTGCCAGCAGCCGCGGTGGAGGCACAGATACGCAGTATTTT
CDR3aa: CASSRGGGTDTQYF

d_gene: NA
len: 12
v_gene: TRBV29-1
j_gene: TRBJ1-4
abundance: few
CDR3nt: TGCAGCGTTTGGACAGCATGGGAAAAACTGTTTTTT
CDR3aa: CSVWTAWEKLFF

d_gene: NA
len: 13
v_gene: TRBV10-3
j_gene: TRBJ1-1
abundance: once
CDR3nt: TGTGCCATCAGCGGGGACTGGAACACTGAAGCTTTCTTT
CDR3aa: CAISGDWNTEAFF

d_gene: TRBD1
len: 13
v_gene: TRBV5-1
j_gene: TRBJ1-2
abundance: NA
CDR3nt: TGCGCCAGCAGCTGGGACAGCTATTCAGGCTACACCTTC
CDR3aa: CASSWDSYSGYTF

d_gene: TRBD1
len: 15
v_gene: TRBV25-1
j_gene: TRBJ2-1
abundance: NA
CDR3nt: TGTGCCAGCAGTGCCCGGGACAGGGCGTACAATGAGCAGTTCTTC
CDR3aa: CASSARDRAYNEQFF

d_gene: NA
len: 15
v_gene: TRBV7-9
j_gene: TRBJ1-2
abundance: few
CDR3nt: TGTGCCAGCAGCTTAGTGGGGCTGGAGCACTATGGCTACACCTTC
CDR3aa: CASSLVGLEHYGYTF

d_gene: TRBD2
len: 15
v_gene: TRBV4-3
j_gene: TRBJ2-7
abundance: few
CDR3nt: TGCGCCAGCAGCCAAGTGGCTAGCGGTTCCTACGAGCAGTACTTC
CDR3aa: CASSQVASGSYEQYF

d_gene: NA
len: 13
v_gene: TRBV28
j_gene: TRBJ2-1
abundance: NA
CDR3nt: TGTGCCAGCAGTTTAAATTGGGGCCGTGAGCAGTTCTTC
CDR3aa: CASSLNWGREQFF

d_gene: NA
len: 15
v_gene: TRBV18
j_gene: TRBJ1-5
abundance: NA
CDR3nt: TGTGCCAGCTCACCAACAGGGACCCAAAATCAGCCCCAGCATTTT
CDR3aa: CASSPTGTQNQPQHF

d_gene: TRBD1
len: 14
v_gene: TRBV7-9
j_gene: TRBJ1-5
abundance: NA
CDR3nt: TGTGCCAGCAGCCCCGACAGGGTCTATCAGCCCCAGCATTTT
CDR3aa: CASSPDRVYQPQHF

d_gene: NA
len: 15
v_gene: TRBV7-9
j_gene: TRBJ2-7
abundance: few
CDR3nt: TGTGCCAGCAGCCCCCACCGGGGGATGTTCTATGAGCAGTACTTC
CDR3aa: CASSPHRGMFYEQYF

d_gene: NA
len: 13
v_gene: TRBV7-2
j_gene: TRBJ2-1
abundance: NA
CDR3nt: TGTGCCGTCCGGTCCCAGCGGCACAATGAGCAGTTCTTC
CDR3aa: CAVRSQRHNEQFF

d_gene: NA
len: 12
v_gene: TRBV7-8
j_gene: TRBJ2-3
abundance: NA
CDR3nt: TGTGCCAGCAGACTACTCGGTTCGGTGACTTTTTTT
CDR3aa: CASRLLGSVTFF